A selection of T cell receptor beta chains follows, all from one sample in a study of long-term antiretroviral therapy in people with HIV. The method was immunoSEQ multiplex PCR; TCRdb's version includes in-frame clones alone and lacks a portion of them. Here the sample spans 9,000 to 10,000 clones, more than 80% being singletons. This material consisted of unsorted PBMCs, taken 0.7 years after starting antiretroviral therapy. Receptors originate from a man aged 35 to 55 with HIV. Both conserved end residues are part of each CDR3. A D gene is named only where the DNA matches it firmly. A row's size may be missing; if present it is once, few, many or a size class.

j_gene | abundance | v_gene | d_gene | CDR3nt | CDR3aa
TRBJ1-1 | few | TRBV11-2 | - | TGTGCCAGCAGCTTCGGACAGTCGAACACTGAAGCTTTCTTT | CASSFGQSNTEAFF
TRBJ2-2 | - | TRBV10-3 | - | TGTGCCATGCGCTGGGGGAACACCGGGGAGCTGTTTTTT | CAMRWGNTGELFF
TRBJ1-4 | - | TRBV15 | TRBD1 | TGTGCCACCAGCGAATACCGGGACAGAAATGAAAAACTGTTTTTT | CATSEYRDRNEKLFF
TRBJ2-7 | - | TRBV5-1 | TRBD2 | TGCGCCAGCAGCTTGGAGGCTAGCGGGAGGCGGGTTGAGCAGTACTTC | CASSLEASGRRVEQYF
TRBJ2-7 | - | TRBV4-2 | TRBD1 | TGTGCCAGCAGCCAGGGGGCACAGGGGGGCTACGAGCAGTACTTC | CASSQGAQGGYEQYF
TRBJ1-2 | - | TRBV7-3 | TRBD1 | TGTGCCAGCAGCCCGGGACAGCACTATGGCTACACCTTC | CASSPGQHYGYTF
TRBJ1-1 | - | TRBV6-6 | TRBD1 | TGTGCCAGTGGGGACAGGGGGCTGCAAGCTTTCTTT | CASGDRGLQAFF
TRBJ2-7 | - | TRBV4-3 | - | TGCGCCAGCAGCCCCCGGGACAAGGACTACGAGCAGTACTTC | CASSPRDKDYEQYF
TRBJ2-7 | few | TRBV4-2 | - | TGTGCCAGCAGCCAAGATCGACGGGGGCACTCCTACGAGCAGTACTTC | CASSQDRRGHSYEQYF
TRBJ1-1 | - | TRBV6-1 | - | TGTGCCAGCAGTGAAGCAGAGCAGAGTATCGTGGGGTACACTGAAGCTTTCTTT | CASSEAEQSIVGYTEAFF
TRBJ1-3 | - | TRBV7-6 | - | TGTGCCAGCAGCTTAGACGGGGTGAGAAACACCATATATTTT | CASSLDGVRNTIYF
TRBJ2-3 | - | TRBV7-3 | TRBD2 | TGTGCCAGCAGCCCCGGACTAGCGGGAGGAGATACGCAGTATTTT | CASSPGLAGGDTQYF
TRBJ2-2 | - | TRBV19 | - | TGTGCCAGTAAGATAGGAGGGAGCACCGGGGAGCTGTTTTTT | CASKIGGSTGELFF
TRBJ1-1 | - | TRBV18 | TRBD1 | TGTGCCAGCCTTACAGGGGTCGGAAACACTGAAGCTTTCTTT | CASLTGVGNTEAFF
TRBJ2-1 | - | TRBV27 | TRBD1 | TGTGCCAGCGGATTCCCGGACAGGGGACCCGGGACGAACTACAATGAGCAGTTCTTC | CASGFPDRGPGTNYNEQFF
TRBJ2-7 | - | TRBV5-6 | TRBD1 | TGTGCCAGCAGCTTTCCGACAGGGGGCTACGAGCAGTACTTC | CASSFPTGGYEQYF
TRBJ1-1 | - | TRBV7-9 | - | TGTGCCAGCAGCCCCGGTCAAGGATCGTACACTGAAGCTTTCTTT | CASSPGQGSYTEAFF
TRBJ2-7 | - | TRBV9 | TRBD1 | TGTGCCAGCAGCGTAGGACAGGGTTCTCCCTACGAGCAGTACTTC | CASSVGQGSPYEQYF
TRBJ2-7 | - | TRBV9 | - | TGTGCCAGCAGCCCAGCAGGGACCCGGCCCTACGAGCAGTACTTC | CASSPAGTRPYEQYF
TRBJ2-3 | - | TRBV6-5 | TRBD1 | TGTGCCAGCAGGCCTGGGACAGGGAACTACGCTTATTTT | CASRPGTGNYAYF
TRBJ2-3 | - | TRBV5-5 | - | TGTGCCAGCAGCTTGGATGATACGCAGTATTTT | CASSLDDTQYF
TRBJ1-5 | - | TRBV5-5 | - | TGTGCCAGCAGCTTGGGTGGTTATAGCAATCAGCCCCAGCATTTT | CASSLGGYSNQPQHF
TRBJ2-7 | - | TRBV7-2 | - | TGTGCCAGCAGCTTAGCACCGACTGATACCGACGAGCAGTACTTC | CASSLAPTDTDEQYF
TRBJ2-7 | - | TRBV18 | TRBD1 | TGTGCCAGCTCACCGACAGGGCTGGCCCTTAACGAGCAGTACTTC | CASSPTGLALNEQYF
TRBJ2-4 | - | TRBV9 | - | TGTGCCAGCAGCGCCACCGGGACTTCAAACATTCAGTACTTC | CASSATGTSNIQYF
TRBJ1-2 | - | TRBV19 | TRBD1 | TGTGCCAGTAGTTCCCTGGGTGAGGGGGCGCGCGGCTACACCTTC | CASSSLGEGARGYTF
TRBJ2-7 | - | TRBV28 | TRBD1 | TGTGCCAGCAGTCTGGGACAGGCCCCCTCCTACGAGCAGTACTTC | CASSLGQAPSYEQYF
TRBJ2-3 | - | TRBV5-1 | - | TGCGCCAGCAGCCCGGGGGACAAAGATACGCAGTATTTT | CASSPGDKDTQYF
TRBJ1-3 | - | TRBV7-9 | - | TGTGCCAGCACATTGGGGGATGGAAACACCATATATTTT | CASTLGDGNTIYF
TRBJ2-7 | - | TRBV28 | TRBD2 | TGTGCCAGCAGTTTAGTAGCGGGAGGGTACTACGAGCAGTACTTC | CASSLVAGGYYEQYF
TRBJ2-5 | - | TRBV5-4 | TRBD2 | TGTGCCAGCAGCCGAGGGTTAGCGGGAGTTAAGGGGCAAGAGACCCAGTACTTC | CASSRGLAGVKGQETQYF
TRBJ2-7 | - | TRBV7-8 | - | TGTGCCAGCAGCGGATGGGACGGATCCTACGAGCAGTACTTC | CASSGWDGSYEQYF
TRBJ2-7 | - | TRBV5-1 | TRBD1 | TGCGCCAGCAGCCTCGAGGGACAGGGGCCCCACGAGCAGTACTTC | CASSLEGQGPHEQYF
TRBJ2-7 | few | TRBV14 | TRBD2 | TGTGCCAGCAGCCCCATTAGCGGGAGCTCCTACGAGCAGTACTTC | CASSPISGSSYEQYF
TRBJ2-6 | - | TRBV7-3 | - | TGTGCCAGCAGCTTAGAACCTGGGGCCAACGTCCTGACTTTC | CASSLEPGANVLTF
TRBJ1-4 | - | TRBV27 | - | TGTGCCAGCAGCCACCTCCTTCAGGGACCTAATGAAAAACTGTTTTTT | CASSHLLQGPNEKLFF
TRBJ2-7 | - | TRBV18 | - | TGTGCCAGCTCACCGCCGGGGGGGGACAGGGTTTCCGAGCAGTACTTC | CASSPPGGDRVSEQYF
TRBJ1-2 | - | TRBV28 | TRBD1 | TGTGCCAGCACCCTCGACAGGGCAGATGGCTACACCTTC | CASTLDRADGYTF
TRBJ2-7 | few | TRBV7-9 | - | TGTGCCAGCGAAGGCGGAGGCCCCTACGAGCAGTACTTC | CASEGGGPYEQYF
TRBJ2-7 | - | TRBV7-8 | - | TGTGCCAGCAGCAAAGGCTCAGGTCACGAGCAGTACTTC | CASSKGSGHEQYF
TRBJ1-4 | - | TRBV5-6 | - | TGTGCCAGCAGCTTGAGGGGACGTAGAGTGGAAAAACTGTTTTTT | CASSLRGRRVEKLFF
TRBJ2-1 | - | TRBV28 | - | TGTGCCAGCAGTGAGGGTACCCCTATCAATGAGCAGTTCTTC | CASSEGTPINEQFF